Below are 18 T cell receptor beta chains sequenced from a single sample in a study of OX40 agonist ivuxolimab in advanced cancers. The protocol was immunoSEQ multiplex PCR, while the TCRdb copy is restricted to in-frame clones and leaves out a portion. In the table there are tens of thousands of clones, 91% of which are singletons. This material consisted of CD4+ or CD8+ T cells sorted from blood, taken in a trial of the OX40 agonist ivuxolimab. The receptors originated from an adult with an advanced solid tumor such as melanoma, head and neck, liver or kidney cancer.

This chain connects TRBV30 to TRBJ2-1, with TRBD2 matching over 9 bases. Germline CDR1 reads GTSNPN; CDR2 reads SVGIG (reference sequence). This CDR3 contains 15 residues. After removal of 0 bases from V and 5 bases from J, the junction contained 5 bases not matched to a gene. The DNA of the CDR3 is TGTGCCTGGAGTGTTCGTCTAGCGGGAAACAATGAGCAGTTCTTC. Amino acids: CAWSVRLAGNNEQFF.

For this clone: This specimen includes other DNA sequences encoding the same CDR3. V is TRBV28 and J is TRBJ1-5; no definite D call. Trimming shortened V by 2 bases and J by 6 bases, and 5 bases separated the two germline ends. The germline V gene encodes CDR1 MDHEN and CDR2 SYDVKM. There are 12 residues in the CDR3. The CDR3 DNA reads as TGTGCCAGCAGTTTAACGGGTCAGCCCCAGCATTTT. Its translation: CASSLTGQPQHF.

This clone was seen a single time. This chain joins TRBV28 and TRBJ1-1; D remains ambiguous. V was shortened by 10 bases and J by 1 base, with 10 bases between the two germline ends. In germline, CDR1 is MDHEN, CDR2 SYDVKM. This CDR3 is 12 amino acids long. The CDR3, as DNA: TGTGCCACTCGAGGAGGGAACACTGAAGCTTTCTTT. Residues: CATRGGNTEAFF.

The chain is built from TRBV28 and TRBJ2-7; D not resolved. There are 13 residues in the CDR3. Germline lookup yields CDR1 MDHEN and CDR2 SYDVKM. The germline V and J ends were trimmed by 5 bases and 5 bases, with 13 bases remaining between them. CDR3 sequence (DNA): TGTGCCAGCAGTCTGGGGTCCCCCAACGAGCAGTACTTC. Its protein product is CASSLGSPNEQYF.

The chain uses TRBV27 and TRBJ2-2; a possible D gene is TRBD2 (6 bases). Germline V gene data show CDR1 as MNHEY and CDR2 as SMNVEV (reference sequence). The CDR3 has 15 residues. V lost 5 bases, J lost 2 bases, and 12 bases lay in between. CDR3 in amino acids: CASSPWGENTGELFF. The CDR3 nucleotides are TGTGCCAGCAGTCCTTGGGGGGAAAACACCGGGGAGCTGTTTTTT.

With regard to this clone: Mismatch with germline at one junction end may stem from a read error. The genes are TRBV7-7 and TRBJ2-5; 7 bases match TRBD2. The germline V gene encodes CDR1 SSHAT and CDR2 FNYEAQ (reference sequence). The CDR3 sequence is 14 residues long. CDR3 sequence reads: CASSRAGVLETQYF. The CDR3 DNA reads as TGTGCTAGCAGTCGGGCGGGAGTGCTGGAGACCCAGTACTTC.

This CDR3 reads CASTRAGGPYEQYF. CDR3 DNA: TGTGCCAGTACTCGCGCGGGAGGGCCCTACGAGCAGTACTTC. The chain joins TRBV19 to TRBJ2-7; 9 positions match TRBD2. V was pared by 7 bases and J by 2 bases, with 6 bases of the junction left unmatched. CDR3 length: 14 amino acids. The germline V gene encodes CDR1 LNHDA and CDR2 SQIVND (reference sequence).

CDR3 in amino acids: CASSETGGSTNEKLFF. The CDR3 DNA sequence: TGTGCCAGTAGTGAAACAGGGGGCTCTACTAATGAAAAACTGTTTTTT. The chain uses TRBV19 and TRBJ1-4; 9 nucleotides agree with TRBD1. Germline V gives CDR1 LNHDA, CDR2 SQIVND (reference sequence). CDR3 size: 16 residues. V shed 5 bases, J shed 2 bases, and the junction held 6 bases outside the gene matches.

This chain joins TRBV7-2 and TRBJ2-7; D unresolved. Germline-derived CDR1 and CDR2 are SGHTA and FQGNSA. The V end was cut by 5 bases, the J end by 5 bases, with 13 bases between. The CDR3 consists of 13 residues. The CDR3 here is CASSQTRSHEQYF. The CDR3 DNA reads TGTGCCAGCAGCCAGACGCGCAGCCACGAGCAGTACTTC.

This clone was observed a single time. This chain joins TRBV28 and TRBJ2-1; the D gene is possibly TRBD2 (5 bases). Germline V gene data show CDR1 as MDHEN and CDR2 as SYDVKM. Trimming took off 7 bases at V and 8 bases at J, with 18 bases between the two ends. The CDR3 runs 14 residues. CDR3 amino acids: CASIPEVDRYEQFF. The CDR3 coding sequence is TGTGCCAGCATCCCGGAGGTAGATCGCTATGAGCAGTTCTTC.

The chain is built from TRBV7-2 and TRBJ2-7; D not resolved. V was clipped by 7 bases and J by 5 bases, with 15 bases between them. From germline, CDR1 is SGHTA and CDR2 FQGNSA. This CDR3 has 13 residues. CDR3 nucleotide sequence: TGTGCCAGCACCCTATCCCAGCTACACGAGCAGTACTTC. This gives the protein CASTLSQLHEQYF.

This clone was seen a single time. The chain has TRBV6-1 and TRBJ1-1, with D unclear. The CDR3 sequence is 13 residues long. CDR1 and CDR2 (germline): MNHNS, SASEGT. The V end was cut by 6 bases, the J end by 1 base, with 9 bases between. The CDR3 DNA follows: TGTGCCAGCAGGGTCGTCGGGAACACTGAAGCTTTCTTT. As protein: CASRVVGNTEAFF.

The V and J genes are TRBV2 and TRBJ2-3, with D possibly TRBD2 on 6 matching bases. Trimming took 7 bases from V and 3 from J, leaving 14 bases between them. Germline loops: CDR1 SNHLY, CDR2 FYNNEI. This CDR3 has 14 residues. The CDR3 protein is CASTPGGMTDTQYF. CDR3 bases: TGTGCCAGCACTCCCGGGGGTATGACAGATACGCAGTATTTT.

The chain uses TRBV28 and TRBJ2-1; possibly TRBD1 or TRBD2 for D (5 bases each). Between the trimmed V and J ends, which lost 4 bases and 9 bases, there was a span of 13 bases. The CDR3 covers 13 residues. The V gene's germline CDR1 is MDHEN and CDR2 SYDVKM. DNA of the CDR3: TGTGCCAGCAGTTGGGACGCCAAGGGTGAGCAGTTCTTC. Translated, it gives CASSWDAKGEQFF.

The chain links TRBV7-2 to TRBJ2-2; maybe TRBD2 (5 bases). The CDR3 contains 15 residues. Per germline, CDR1 SGHTA and CDR2 FQGNSA. Trimming removed 5 bases from V and 2 bases from J, with 12 bases in between. CDR3 protein: CASSPRGLNTGELFF. The CDR3 DNA sequence: TGTGCCAGCAGCCCCCGAGGGCTTAACACCGGGGAGCTGTTTTTT.

This sequence joins TRBV18 and TRBJ1-3; D possibly corresponds to TRBD1 (5 bases). This CDR3 has 14 residues. Germline loops: CDR1 KGHSH, CDR2 LQKENI. Trimming removed 0 bases at V and 8 bases at J, with 11 bases between. The CDR3 here is CASSPPGGRDTIYF. For the CDR3, the DNA is TGTGCCAGCTCACCACCCGGGGGAAGGGACACCATATATTTT.

The chain carries TRBV4-1 and TRBJ1-2; TRBD1 is a possible D gene (6 bases). Germline values: CDR1 MGHRA, CDR2 YSYEKL. The V gene lost 1 base and the J gene lost 3 bases, with 15 bases spanning the gap. CDR3 length: 16 amino acids. The DNA of the CDR3 is TGCGCCAGCAGCCAAGGAGGGACGGCAGGGGACTATGGCTACACCTTC. Translated, it gives CASSQGGTAGDYGYTF.

A single count supports this clone. The chain carries TRBV29-1 and TRBJ1-2, with D possibly TRBD1 on 5 matching bases. The V end was cut by 0 bases, the J end by 7 bases, with 15 bases between. The V gene's germline CDR1 is SQVTM and CDR2 ANQGSEA. The CDR3 contains 14 residues. This CDR3 reads CSVEDRRRGFGYTF. CDR3 DNA: TGCAGCGTTGAAGATCGAAGGAGGGGTTTTGGCTACACCTTC. Complete variable domain (other parts from reference TRBV29-1 and TRBJ1-2): SAVISQKPSRDICQRGTSLTIQCQVDSQVTMMFWYRQQPGQSLTLIATANQGSEATYESGFVIDKFPISRPNLTFSTLTVSNMSPEDSSIYLCSVEDRRRGFGYTFGSGTRLTVV.